These 3 T cell receptor beta chains came from one sample sequenced in a study of cytomegalovirus exposure and HLA in healthy donors. Primers for the PCR totalled 60 Vbeta and 13 Jbeta. The repertoire was sequenced with immunoSEQ multiplex PCR; TCRdb's copy has only in-frame clones and lacks some. The repertoire holds about 160,000 clones, with about three quarters as singletons. Sample: PBMCs. These TCRs come from a woman aged 25 to 39 in good health and CMV-seronegative.

This sequence joins TRBV12-5 and TRBJ1-5, with TRBD1 identical over 9 bases. The CDR3 is made up of 15 amino acids. The germline CDR1 and CDR2 sequences are LGHNT and FRNRAP. The V segment lost 5 bases and the J segment 5 bases; nucleotides outside the gene matches: 7. CDR3 bases: TGTGCTAGTGGTGTGGGGGACAGGGCGTATCAGCCCCAGCATTTT. The encoded protein is CASGVGDRAYQPQHF.

This rearrangement joins TRBV25-1 to TRBJ2-1, with a possible D match to TRBD1 (5 bases). In germline, CDR1 is MGHDK, CDR2 SYGVNS. CDR3 length equals 14 residues. V dropped 5 bases and J dropped 0 bases, with 8 bases sitting between them. CDR3 in amino acids: CASSRGYSYNEQFF. DNA for the CDR3: TGTGCCAGCAGTAGGGGATACTCCTACAATGAGCAGTTCTTC.

This clone was seen more than once but under ten times. The chain uses TRBV7-9 and TRBJ2-5, with 7 bases aligning to TRBD1. Trimming cost V 3 bases and J 5 bases; bases outside gene matches: 9. The CDR3 totals 15 residues. The V gene's germline CDR1 is SEHNR and CDR2 FQNEAQ (reference sequence). This CDR3 reads CASSLLGGAGETQYF. The CDR3 nucleotides read TGTGCCAGCAGCTTGTTAGGGGGCGCAGGGGAGACCCAGTACTTC. The full variable domain, its missing parts supplied by reference TRBV7-9 and TRBJ2-5, is DTGVSQNPRHKITKRGQNVTFRCDPISEHNRLYWYRQTLGQGPEFLTYFQNEAQLEKSRLLSDRFSAERPKGSFSTLEIQRTEQGDSAMYLCASSLLGGAGETQYFGPGTRLLVL.